This TCR beta chain was sequenced in a study of vaccination and CD4 T cells after COVID-19 (dated by TCRdb to between 2022 and 2023). Regarding the study in general: Convalescent patients had a positive SARS-CoV-2 result on nasal swab PCR, and of these patients, several had mild disease and one had severe disease. The convalescent cohort comprised six males and four females, including two Hispanic individuals, seven Caucasians, two Asians and one multiracial person. Each participant got two doses of either the Pfizer-BioNTech BNT162b2 vaccine (n=8) or the Moderna mRNA-1273 vaccine (n=2). Post-COVID blood samples from convalescent patients were collected a median of approximately 93 days after diagnosis, with a range of roughly 35 to 170 days. Post-vaccine blood samples were taken a median of 72 days after the second vaccine dose, with a range of roughly 13 to 250 days. Overlapping spike peptide pools from SARS-CoV-2 and from the common cold coronaviruses HCoV-NL63, HCoV-OC43 and HCoV-229E were used as culture stimuli. Control cultures used a CEFX viral epitope pool as positive control, an HIV-1 Nef peptide pool as negative control, or no peptide. In under twelve COVID-19 convalescent patients and a few infection-naive healthy vaccine recipients, researchers compared the spike-specific CD4+ TCR repertoire from before mRNA vaccination with the repertoire from after.

Sample treatment or condition, as interpreted from the label and publication: roughly 11-day PBMC culture with coronavirus spike peptide pools or control peptides (ViraFEST assay). The study used the ViraFEST assay, which expanded antigen-specific T cells with peptide pools and then identified expanded clonotypes by TCR sequencing. The positive SARS-CoV-2 PCR tests of the convalescent patients were dated from March to December 2020, before the Alpha, Beta and Delta variants emerged in the United States. Roughly 2 million PBMCs per well were cultured in IMDM with roughly 4.8% human AB serum and 8.5 to 10 IU/ml IL-2, plus 10 ug/ml peptide pools. Half of the culture medium was replaced with fresh IL-2-containing medium on days 3 and 7. Once the cells had been in culture for 9 to 10 days, the EasySep CD4+ T cell isolation kit was used to isolate CD4+ T cells by negative selection. PBMCs were separated from whole blood using Ficoll-Paque Plus gradient centrifugation and then either used fresh or cryopreserved at -140C. Culture conditions were generally each tested in triplicate wells.

Library construction relied on PCR. TCR sequencing of DNA from cultured CD4+ T cells used the Oncomine TCR Beta short-read assay at the Johns Hopkins FTIC core. The QIAamp micro DNA kit was used to extract genomic DNA from the cultured CD4+ T cells. Oncomine TCR Beta libraries from cultured CD4+ T cells were pooled with unique dual indexes and sequenced on an Illumina iSeq 100. As for how the authors treated the data: Non-productive sequences were filtered out, and CDR3s that did not start with C, did not end with F or W, or were shorter than 7 amino acids were discarded. Antigen-specific clonotypes were identified with the MANAFEST web application by comparing peptide-stimulated wells with reference and other culture wells. For a clone to be called positive, the clone needed an FDR below 0.05, an odds ratio above 5, and a productive frequency above 0.1% in at least two of three replicate wells. A clonotype counted as cross-reactive if it showed significant expansion both in the SARS-CoV-2 spike wells and in at least one common cold coronavirus spike condition. Using R version 3.6.1, CDR3 homology was evaluated through Levenshtein distances (stringdist) along with unrooted phylogenetic trees (ape). In-frame beta chains were kept once TCRdb had trimmed the public reads at Q25 with fastp and called clones with MiXCR. CDR3 protein sequences are deduplicated, and each keeps its most common genes and DNA. Clone size and V and J calls follow TCRdb, not the original study. The sample table lists around 10,000 distinct CDR3 sequences, approximately 46% of them with a count of one. The ten largest clonotypes hold around a third of the sample.

Turning to this clonotype: Its antigen is currently not known. Per-base quality was not reported, and no clone a single base away is much larger than it.

Relative to germline, V is 6 bases shorter and J is 0 bases shorter, with 8 bases between their ends. The cysteine opens and the phenylalanine closes a CDR3 of 14 amino acids. This entry keeps only the CDR3 DNA: 42 bases, framed from base 1. CDR1 and CDR2 are read off the germline V gene (reference sequence) as LNHDA and SQIVND. Broad study findings and their caveats: The median count of SARS-CoV-2-reactive clonotypes went up from 20 to 25 after infection to some 38 after vaccination, although the change was not significant. In convalescent patients, a median roughly 87% of post-vaccine SARS-CoV-2-reactive clones were detected only after vaccination, suggesting vaccine-specific priming. The study included relatively few convalescent patients and did not analyze early timepoints after natural infection. Of the vaccine-specific clones found in convalescent patients, nearly all (304 of 307) were mono-reactive for SARS-CoV-2 spike instead of being cross-reactive with common cold coronaviruses.

The receptor's source is a human donor who had recovered from COVID-19. The rearranged segments are TRBV19 and TRBJ2-2; TRBD2 is possibly the D segment (5 matching bases). Sequenced material: CD4+ T cells from blood, cultured in vitro. The CDR3 protein: CASRRAANTGELFF. The DNA sequence follows: TGTGCCAGTAGGAGGGCCGCGAACACCGGGGAGCTGTTTTTT.